One and the same sample provided the 24 T cell receptor beta chains below, sequenced in a study of blood T cell repertoires in COVID-19. Assay used: immunoSEQ multiplex PCR; TCRdb lists only in-frame clones, some missing. The table includes fewer than 300,000 clones, 65% to 85% detected once. Material: peripheral blood. The receptors shown here come from a human donor with COVID-19, enrolled during active disease. The donor label of this sample is uncertain.

In its sample, this clone was seen once. CDR3 DNA sequence: TGTGCCAGCAGCTTCAAAGGGGGTACCACTGAAGCTTTCTTT. Its translation: CASSFKGGTTEAFF. This chain connects TRBV7-2 to TRBJ1-1; TRBD1 might be the D (6 bases). This CDR3 spans 14 amino acids. CDR1 and CDR2 from the germline V gene are SGHTA and FQGNSA. Trimming shortened V by 3 bases and J by 4 bases, and 12 bases separated the two germline ends.

The chain couples TRBV25-1 to TRBJ1-2; weak D call: TRBD1 (6 bases). CDR3 size: 13 residues. Germline-derived CDR1 and CDR2 are MGHDK and SYGVNS. Deletions cut 1 base from V and 8 bases from J, with 11 bases between. CDR3 sequence reads: CASSESGQTGYTF. CDR3 in DNA: TGTGCCAGCAGTGAATCAGGACAGACCGGCTACACCTTC.

The chain employs TRBV5-1 and TRBJ2-7; 9 nucleotides align to TRBD2. The V gene's germline CDR1 is SGHRS and CDR2 YFSETQ. The CDR3 is 15 residues long. J was trimmed by 4 bases and V by 5 bases; bases with no gene match: 10. The CDR3 sequence: CASSSTGTSHYEQYF. CDR3 nucleotides: TGCGCCAGCAGTTCAACCGGGACTAGCCATTACGAGCAGTACTTC. Full variable domain (outside the CDR3, taken from reference TRBV5-1 and TRBJ2-7): KAGVTQTPRYLIKTRGQQVTLSCSPISGHRSVSWYQQTPGQGLQFLFEYFSETQRNKGNFPGRFSGRQFSNSRSEMNVSTLELGDSALYLCASSSTGTSHYEQYFGPGTRLTVT.

The chain recombines TRBV6-5 with TRBJ2-3; maybe TRBD2 (5 bases). V was trimmed by 6 bases and J by 0 bases, leaving 13 bases between them. This CDR3 contains 15 residues. Germline CDR1 MNHEY, CDR2 SVGAGI. CDR3 in amino acids: CASRPPGGSTDTQYF. The CDR3 DNA sequence: TGTGCCAGCAGACCCCCGGGCGGGAGCACAGATACGCAGTATTTT.

The chain recombines TRBV20-1 with TRBJ1-1, with D possibly matching TRBD1 (6 bases). Germline lookup yields CDR1 DFQATT and CDR2 SNEGSKA (reference sequence). CDR3 length: 11 amino acids. V dropped 6 bases and J dropped 7 bases, with 12 bases sitting between them. The CDR3 nucleotides are TGCAGTGCCACAGGGATCAATGAAGCTTTCTTT. Translated: CSATGINEAFF.

The rearrangement uses TRBV3-1 (or the pseudogene TRBV3-2) and TRBJ2-1; TRBD2 is a possible D gene (6 bases). V dropped 4 bases and J dropped 1 base, with 11 bases sitting between them. Germline V gene lookup returns CDR1 LGHDT and CDR2 YNNKEL (reference sequence). The CDR3 loop spans 15 amino acids. CDR3 protein: CASSRVAGSYNEQFF. CDR3 nucleotide sequence: TGTGCCAGCAGCCGAGTCGCGGGATCCTACAATGAGCAGTTCTTC.

The chain recombines TRBV11-2 with TRBJ2-3; TRBD1 might be the D (6 bases). This CDR3 comprises 15 residues. Germline V CDR1 and CDR2: SGHAT, FQNNGV. V lost 3 bases, J lost 2 bases, and 12 bases lay in between. The CDR3 here is CASSFQGHLTDTQYF. The CDR3 DNA sequence: TGTGCCAGCAGCTTTCAGGGACACCTCACAGATACGCAGTATTTT.

The V and J genes are TRBV29-1 and TRBJ1-2, with 9 bases aligning to TRBD1. J lost 8 bases, V lost 4 bases, and 11 bases had no gene match. Per the germline V gene, CDR1 is SQVTM and CDR2 is ANQGSEA. The CDR3 sequence is 14 residues long. CDR3 loop: CSVGPGQGYRGYTF. DNA of the CDR3: TGCAGCGTTGGACCGGGACAGGGTTATCGAGGCTACACCTTC. The whole variable domain, remainder taken from reference TRBV29-1 and TRBJ1-2, is SAVISQKPSRDICQRGTSLTIQCQVDSQVTMMFWYRQQPGQSLTLIATANQGSEATYESGFVIDKFPISRPNLTFSTLTVSNMSPEDSSIYLCSVGPGQGYRGYTFGSGTRLTVV.

CDR3 residues: CASALRRTSGRGNEQFF. CDR3 DNA sequence: TGTGCTAGTGCCCTCCGTAGGACTAGCGGGAGGGGGAATGAGCAGTTCTTC. This chain links TRBV12-5 with TRBJ2-1; 15 nucleotides line up with TRBD2. Germline lookup yields CDR1 LGHNT and CDR2 FRNRAP. Trimming cost V 7 bases and J 7 bases; bases outside gene matches: 11. This CDR3 has 17 amino acids.

The chain links TRBV7-9 to TRBJ1-3; D gene unclear. Trimming removed 4 bases from V and 3 bases from J, with 22 bases in between. The CDR3 spans 18 residues. CDR1 SEHNR and CDR2 FQNEAQ come from the germline V gene (reference sequence). Written as DNA, the CDR3 is TGTGCCAGCAGCTCCGAAACGGGAGTAAGCCTTAATGGAAACACCATATATTTT. Its protein product is CASSSETGVSLNGNTIYF.

This chain joins TRBV19 and TRBJ2-3; 15 nucleotides match TRBD2. Germline V gene lookup returns CDR1 LNHDA and CDR2 SQIVND (reference sequence). This CDR3 spans 15 amino acids. Trimming took 6 bases from V and 6 from J; bases not matched to a gene: 4. The CDR3 bases are TGTGCCAGTAGCGGACTAGCGGGAGGGCCCGATACGCAGTATTTT. This encodes CASSGLAGGPDTQYF.

The chain joins TRBV3-1 (or the pseudogene TRBV3-2) to TRBJ2-4; 8 positions match TRBD1. The CDR3 contains 15 residues. The V and J ends lost 4 bases and 3 bases, in that order; junction bases with no gene match: 5. Looked up from germline, CDR1 is LGHDT and CDR2 is YNNKEL (reference sequence). The CDR3 DNA sequence: TGTGCCAGCAGCCCCGGACAGGGTAGCAAAAACATTCAGTACTTC. Translation: CASSPGQGSKNIQYF.

The chain combines TRBV5-1 with TRBJ2-3; 9 positions agree with TRBD2. The germline V gene encodes CDR1 SGHRS and CDR2 YFSETQ. This CDR3 is built from 16 residues. V was clipped by 0 bases and J by 2 bases; unmatched bases: 4. Here the CDR3 DNA reads TGCGCCAGCAGCTTGGAAAGACTAGCGGCCACAGATACGCAGTATTTT. Protein: CASSLERLAATDTQYF.

The genes are TRBV27 and TRBJ2-5; TRBD2 agrees at 7 bases. Germline V gene lookup returns CDR1 MNHEY and CDR2 SMNVEV (reference sequence). V was clipped by 10 bases and J by 5 bases; unmatched bases: 7. This CDR3 has 12 amino acids. In nucleotides, the CDR3 is TGTGCCACCCTTGGGGAGGGGGAGACCCAGTACTTC. Translated, it gives CATLGEGETQYF.

The genes are TRBV28 and TRBJ2-2; 7 bases map to TRBD1. Germline CDR1 reads MDHEN; CDR2 reads SYDVKM. The length of the CDR3 is 12 residues. V lost 6 bases to trimming and J lost 6 bases; unmatched junction nucleotides: 1. The CDR3 nucleotides read TGTGCCAGCAGAGGGGGCGCCGGGGAGCTGTTTTTT. Protein product: CASRGGAGELFF.

The CDR3 coding sequence is TGTGCCAGCAGCGAAGGAGAAAGATTTAGCACAGATACGCAGTATTTT. Translation gives CASSEGERFSTDTQYF. The genes are TRBV5-4 and TRBJ2-3, with D unclear. Trimming pared 4 bases from V and 0 bases from J, leaving 15 bases between. The length of the CDR3 is 16 residues. The germline gives CDR1 SGHNT, CDR2 YYREEE (reference sequence).

The rearrangement links TRBV9 to TRBJ2-7; no clear D gene. Trimming pared 0 bases from V and 2 bases from J, leaving 9 bases between. The CDR3 is made up of 14 amino acids. The germline V gene encodes CDR1 SGDLS and CDR2 YYNGEE. The chain's CDR3 is CASSVGQEPYEQYF. CDR3 DNA: TGTGCCAGCAGCGTAGGGCAGGAACCCTACGAGCAGTACTTC.

The chain recombines TRBV5-5 with TRBJ1-5, with D possibly matching TRBD1 (5 bases). The germline V and J ends were trimmed by 5 bases and 1 base, with 10 bases remaining between them. CDR3 length equals 14 residues. Germline V CDR1 and CDR2: SGHKS, YYEKEE (reference sequence). The CDR3 is CASRQGVSNQPQHF. CDR3 DNA sequence: TGTGCCAGCAGGCAGGGTGTGAGCAATCAGCCCCAGCATTTT.

This chain joins TRBV10-3 and TRBJ2-3, with D possibly TRBD2 on 5 matching bases. CDR1 is ENHRY and CDR2 is SYGVKD in the germline V gene. The V end was cut by 3 bases, the J end by 5 bases, with 18 bases between. This CDR3 is 16 amino acids long. The CDR3 loop is CAISDILGDLGDTQYF. The DNA of the CDR3 is TGTGCCATCAGTGACATCCTGGGAGATCTTGGAGATACGCAGTATTTT.

This clone was counted once. CDR3 sequence (DNA): TGTGCCAGCAGTTACCGGGGACTTCCAGCCCACAATGAGCAGTTCTTC. Amino acid sequence: CASSYRGLPAHNEQFF. The V gene is TRBV6-2 or TRBV6-3, the J gene TRBJ2-1; maybe TRBD2 (6 bases). From germline, CDR1 is MNHEY and CDR2 SVGEGT. CDR3 size: 16 residues. Trimming left V 2 bases short and J 5 bases short, with 16 bases between.

This chain connects TRBV7-2 to TRBJ2-1; 7 nucleotides align to TRBD2. CDR1 is SGHTA, CDR2 FQGNSA, per germline. This CDR3 has 15 amino acids. J was trimmed by 4 bases and V by 5 bases; bases with no gene match: 8. CDR3 coding DNA: TGTGCCAGCAGCCCTGGAACTAGCGTTTACAATGAGCAGTTCTTC. This translates into CASSPGTSVYNEQFF.

The sample holds a few counts of this clone. The chain joins TRBV10-3 to TRBJ2-5, with D tentatively TRBD2 (5 bases). V was cut by 0 bases and J by 5 bases, with 7 bases left in between. Germline values: CDR1 ENHRY, CDR2 SYGVKD. There are 13 residues in the CDR3. The CDR3 sequence is CAISESGGETQYF. The CDR3 DNA reads TGTGCCATCAGTGAGTCTGGCGGGGAGACCCAGTACTTC.

The chain recombines TRBV21-1 with TRBJ1-4; the listed D gene, TRBD1, was not tested against the DNA. TRBV21-1 corresponds to a pseudogene. CDR3 length: 15 residues. The CDR3 loop reads CASSRGDRTNEKLFF. The CDR3 region has the DNA TGTGCCAGCAGCAGAGGGGACAGGACTAATGAAAAACTGTTTTTT.

The table lists this clone with a few counts. The genes are TRBV28 and TRBJ2-5, with D tentatively TRBD2 (7 bases). Per germline, CDR1 MDHEN and CDR2 SYDVKM. This CDR3 region has 14 residues. Trimming shortened V by 4 bases and J by 5 bases, and 14 bases separated the two germline ends. CDR3 DNA sequence: TGTGCCAGCAGTTCCCGCGGGGGCACGGAGACCCAGTACTTC. It encodes CASSSRGGTETQYF.